The clone carrying this T cell receptor beta chain occurred many times. The antigen remains unidentified. Time point defined: newly diagnosed GD, antithyroid drugs for less than 3 months. The TCR library was made from RNA that had been extracted from PBMCs in TRIzol. CDR1 and CDR2 (germline): SGHTA, FQGNSA. J lost 7 bases, V lost 1 base, and 6 bases had no gene match. This CDR3 comprises 15 residues. The data derive from a study of regulatory T cells in long-lasting Graves disease. General study points: Sampling was limited to peripheral blood rather than thyroid tissue.

Building the TCR beta libraries relied on iRepertoire HTBI primers, and CDR3 regions underwent Arm-PCR. MiXCR, run by TCRdb on the multiplex PCR reads, gives a single entry per CDR3 protein. This sample has over 300,000 distinct CDR3 sequences, with roughly 15% found just once. The sequences come from peripheral blood mononuclear cells (PBMCs), collected at new diagnosis, from a patient treated with antithyroid drugs. The chain joins TRBV7-2 to TRBJ1-5; TRBD1 aligns across 8 bases. The clonotype comes from a female donor with Graves disease. The CDR3 loop reads CASSLVWQGAQPQHF. The CDR3 DNA reads as TGTGCCAGCAGCTTAGTGTGGCAGGGGGCGCAGCCCCAGCATTTT.